The next 22 T cell receptor beta chains were all read from a single sample in a study of cytotoxic CD8 clonotypes in ibrutinib-treated CLL. Clones were read by immunoSEQ multiplex PCR, and TCRdb kept only the in-frame ones, dropping some. The data show about 17,000 clones, around 81% seen once. The sample here was PBMCs, taken before ibrutinib treatment. The source of these receptors is a human donor with chronic lymphocytic leukemia.

The rearrangement joins TRBV2 to TRBJ2-7; 9 nucleotides line up with TRBD2. The length of the CDR3 is 16 residues. Germline CDR1 reads SNHLY; CDR2 reads FYNNEI. Germline trimming cut 4 bases from V and 0 bases from J; bases unmatched to any gene: 7. This CDR3 reads CASSVPAGGPSYEQYF. The DNA of the CDR3 is TGTGCCAGCAGTGTCCCAGCGGGAGGACCCTCCTACGAGCAGTACTTC.

This chain joins TRBV19 and TRBJ1-5; possibly TRBD1 for D (5 bases). V gave up 7 bases and J gave up 2 bases, with 21 bases separating them. This CDR3 is built from 17 residues. From germline, CDR1 is LNHDA and CDR2 SQIVND (reference sequence). CDR3 nucleotide sequence: TGTGCCAGTATTCACCGGGACTCCCGAATCGGCAATCAGCCCCAGCATTTT. It is translated as CASIHRDSRIGNQPQHF.

This chain links TRBV27 with TRBJ2-2; possible D gene TRBD1, 6 bases. Trimming cost V 7 bases and J 5 bases, with 17 bases left between them. The CDR3 is 15 residues long. Germline assignment: CDR1 MNHEY and CDR2 SMNVEV (reference sequence). CDR3 protein: CASNPSLTGTGELFF. The CDR3, as DNA: TGTGCCAGCAATCCCAGCCTAACAGGGACCGGGGAGCTGTTTTTT.

The rearrangement uses TRBV27 and TRBJ2-7; tentatively, D is TRBD1 (5 bases). The CDR3 extends over 14 amino acids. The germline V gene encodes CDR1 MNHEY and CDR2 SMNVEV (reference sequence). Deletions cut 6 bases from V and 5 bases from J, with 17 bases between. CDR3 sequence reads: CASSARTPIDEQYF. The CDR3 DNA sequence: TGTGCCAGCAGCGCAAGGACACCAATAGACGAGCAGTACTTC.

This sequence joins TRBV5-8 and TRBJ2-5; the D gene is possibly TRBD1 (6 bases). Trimming cost V 4 bases and J 1 base, with 8 bases left between them. The CDR3 is 13 amino acids. Germline CDR1 SGHTS, CDR2 YDEGEE. The CDR3 DNA reads as TGTGCCAGCAGCCGGGACACCCAAGAGACCCAGTACTTC. Its translation: CASSRDTQETQYF.

This clone was seen only once. This chain connects TRBV28 to TRBJ2-7; 8 bases align to TRBD1. This CDR3 spans 15 amino acids. V shed 1 base and J 4 bases; nucleotides not matched to a gene: 6. Germline V lookup: CDR1 MDHEN, CDR2 SYDVKM. The CDR3 nucleotides are TGTGCCAGCAGTTTATCCCGGACAGGGCCGTACGAGCAGTACTTC. Protein: CASSLSRTGPYEQYF.

V and J are TRBV29-1 and TRBJ1-4; D is unresolved. The CDR3 totals 14 residues. The germline V and J ends were trimmed by 5 bases and 2 bases, with 12 bases remaining between them. The germline CDR1 and CDR2 sequences are SQVTM and ANQGSEA. CDR3 sequence (DNA): TGCAGCGTTAAGTCTGAGGATACTAATGAAAAACTGTTTTTT. The encoded protein is CSVKSEDTNEKLFF.

The rearrangement uses TRBV5-1 and TRBJ2-1, with 11 bases that match TRBD1. V was clipped by 4 bases and J by 7 bases; unmatched bases: 7. CDR3 size: 15 residues. Germline CDR1 and CDR2: SGHRS and YFSETQ. CDR3 amino acids: CASSPPGTGGNEQFF. CDR3 in DNA: TGCGCCAGCAGCCCACCCGGGACAGGGGGGAATGAGCAGTTCTTC. Together with reference TRBV5-1 and TRBJ2-1, the CDR3 gives the full variable domain: KAGVTQTPRYLIKTRGQQVTLSCSPISGHRSVSWYQQTPGQGLQFLFEYFSETQRNKGNFPGRFSGRQFSNSRSEMNVSTLELGDSALYLCASSPPGTGGNEQFFGPGTRLTVL.

The chain carries TRBV9 and TRBJ1-1; D remains unclear. The CDR3 contains 13 residues. Trimming took off 4 bases at V and 8 bases at J, with 15 bases between the two ends. Germline loops: CDR1 SGDLS, CDR2 YYNGEE. CDR3 loop: CASSSSNGREAFF. DNA for the CDR3: TGTGCCAGCAGCTCAAGCAACGGACGGGAAGCTTTCTTT.

This rearrangement joins TRBV5-8 to TRBJ1-2; D remains ambiguous. Germline values: CDR1 SGHTS, CDR2 YDEGEE. CDR3 size: 12 residues. V shed 5 bases and J shed 7 bases, with 12 bases lying between them. CDR3 DNA sequence: TGTGCCAGCAGTCCCGCGACGGGTGGCTACACCTTC. It specifies CASSPATGGYTF.

This clone was found once. The rearrangement joins TRBV4-2 to TRBJ2-2; D may be TRBD1 or TRBD2 (5 bases each). V was trimmed by 1 base and J by 6 bases, leaving 9 bases between them. The CDR3 is 14 residues long. Germline CDR1 and CDR2: LGHNA and YNFKEQ. The CDR3 region has the DNA TGTGCCAGCAGCCAAGGGGGGTTGGCCGGGGAGCTGTTTTTT. Amino acids: CASSQGGLAGELFF.

V gene TRBV25-1 combines with J gene TRBJ2-7; D is unclear. CDR3 length: 11 amino acids. Germline V CDR1 and CDR2: MGHDK, SYGVNS. Trimming took 2 bases from V and 12 from J, leaving 11 bases between them. CDR3 in amino acids: CASSEGVVLYF. Here the CDR3 DNA reads TGTGCCAGCAGTGAAGGGGTGGTTCTGTACTTC.

The rearrangement joins TRBV6-5 to TRBJ2-7, with unresolved D. Germline lookup yields CDR1 MNHEY and CDR2 SVGAGI. Trimming pared 2 bases from V and 6 bases from J, leaving 8 bases between. This CDR3 is built from 12 residues. Here the CDR3 reads CASSYQGLEQYF. The CDR3 DNA sequence: TGTGCCAGCAGTTACCAAGGCCTCGAGCAGTACTTC.

The CDR3 bases are TGTGCCTGGAGTGGCGTATCCCAAGAGACCCAGTACTTC. It is translated as CAWSGVSQETQYF. This sequence joins TRBV30 and TRBJ2-5; no reliable D call. CDR3 length: 13 amino acids. Between the trimmed V and J ends, which lost 1 base and 1 base, there was a span of 7 bases. Germline V gene lookup returns CDR1 GTSNPN and CDR2 SVGIG (reference sequence).

The rearrangement uses TRBV2 and TRBJ1-4, with a tentative D call TRBD1 (5 bases). The germline V gene encodes CDR1 SNHLY and CDR2 FYNNEI. With 0 bases removed from V and 5 bases from J, the gap between germline ends came to 10 bases. The CDR3 has 15 residues. Written as DNA, the CDR3 is TGTGCCAGCAGTGAAGCCGGGGGGGGGAATGAAAAACTGTTTTTT. The encoded protein is CASSEAGGGNEKLFF.

In nucleotides, the CDR3 is TGTGCCAGCAGTTACGTGGTAGCGGGATCCTACGAGCAGTACTTC. As protein: CASSYVVAGSYEQYF. The chain carries TRBV6-5 and TRBJ2-7; TRBD2 matches at 8 bases. CDR1 is MNHEY, CDR2 SVGAGI, per germline. This CDR3 is built from 15 residues. With 2 bases clipped from V and 1 base from J, the junction kept 4 bases outside the gene matches.

J is TRBJ2-5 and V is TRBV28; D call uncertain. Germline V gene sequence: CDR1 MDHEN, CDR2 SYDVKM. Trimming stripped 3 bases from V and 4 bases from J, with 3 bases between. This CDR3 comprises 11 residues. This CDR3 is CASSFSETQYF. In DNA form, the CDR3 reads TGTGCCAGCAGTTTCTCAGAGACCCAGTACTTC. Supplemented by reference TRBV28 and TRBJ2-5, the full variable domain reads DVKVTQSSRYLVKRTGEKVFLECVQDMDHENMFWYRQDPGLGLRLIYFSYDVKMKEKGDIPEGYSVSREKKERFSLILESASTNQTSMYLCASSFSETQYFGPGTRLLVL.

V usage is TRBV9 and J usage is TRBJ1-5; D is ambiguous. V was shortened by 3 bases and J by 6 bases, with 10 bases between the two germline ends. This CDR3 contains 13 residues. Germline assignment: CDR1 SGDLS and CDR2 YYNGEE. CDR3 nucleotides: TGTGCCAGCAGCGCCGGCCCGGTTCAGCCCCAGCATTTT. This sequence encodes CASSAGPVQPQHF.

The chain joins TRBV18 to TRBJ1-1; D is unclear. The CDR3 loop spans 14 amino acids. Germline values: CDR1 KGHSH, CDR2 LQKENI. Trimming took 2 bases from V and 11 from J, leaving 18 bases between them. The CDR3 loop is CASSPDRETPQAFF. CDR3 DNA sequence: TGTGCCAGCTCACCAGATCGGGAGACACCACAGGCTTTCTTT.

The chain is built from TRBV9 and TRBJ2-1; 7 bases agree with TRBD2. The germline V gene has CDR1 SGDLS and CDR2 YYNGEE. V trimming: 4 bases; J trimming: 8 bases; junction bases outside the gene matches: 12. The CDR3 length is 15 residues. The CDR3 here is CASSRASSGLDEQFF. The CDR3 bases are TGTGCCAGCAGCAGGGCGAGTAGCGGGTTGGATGAGCAGTTCTTC.

This clone occurred once. The chain couples TRBV4-3 to TRBJ2-7; tentatively, D is TRBD1 or TRBD2 (6 bases each). The ends were cut back, 0 bases at V and 9 bases at J, with 15 bases in the middle. CDR3 length: 14 residues. Germline V CDR1 and CDR2: LGHNA, YSLEER. This CDR3 reads CASSQDGVGGWQYF. Here the CDR3 DNA reads TGCGCCAGCAGCCAAGATGGTGTGGGGGGCTGGCAGTACTTC.

The V call is TRBV9, the J call TRBJ2-3; 9 positions agree with TRBD2. Germline CDR1 reads SGDLS; CDR2 reads YYNGEE. With 0 bases clipped from V and 2 bases from J, the junction kept 19 bases outside the gene matches. The CDR3 spans 21 residues. The CDR3 spells CASSVDVGAGGGPGNTDTQYF. The DNA for the CDR3 is TGTGCCAGCAGCGTAGACGTAGGTGCGGGAGGGGGCCCCGGCAACACAGATACGCAGTATTTT.